This is a list of T cell receptor beta chains from one sample in a study of vaccination effects on CD4 cells after COVID-19. Their target antigens are unknown. Generated by immunoSEQ multiplex PCR, the TCRdb table keeps only in-frame clones and is missing some. The sample has roughly 50,000 clones; around 80% are singletons. The sample in question was CD4+ T cells from PBMCs cultured with HCoV-229E spike peptides, obtained before COVID-19 vaccination. These receptors were obtained from a human donor who received a COVID-19 vaccine. The CDR3 runs from the conserved cysteine through the conserved F or W. The order of the fields is D gene, J gene, clone size, V gene, CDR3 protein, CDR3 DNA. The D gene is left open where the match is weak. Rows may omit the clone size; those that give it use once, few, many or a size class.

- TRBJ1-1 once TRBV14 CASSQVGGRANTEAFF TGTGCCAGCAGCCAAGTGGGGGGACGGGCGAACACTGAAGCTTTCTTT
TRBD1 TRBJ1-5 - TRBV4-1 CASSPGTGNQPQHF TGCGCCAGCAGCCCTGGGACAGGGAATCAGCCCCAGCATTTT
- TRBJ2-3 - TRBV10-1 CASSNDGTGGDTQYF TGCGCCAGCAGTAACGACGGGACCGGAGGGGATACGCAGTATTTT
- TRBJ2-3 - TRBV9 CASSGGVGDTQYF TGTGCCAGCAGCGGGGGGGTGGGAGATACGCAGTATTTT
TRBD1 TRBJ1-4 - TRBV5-1 CASSWTGGAGNEKLFF TGCGCCAGCAGCTGGACAGGGGGCGCGGGTAATGAAAAACTGTTTTTT
- TRBJ2-3 - TRBV10-1 CASSVGAPTDTQYF TGCGCCAGCAGTGTTGGGGCGCCCACAGATACGCAGTATTTT
- TRBJ2-1 - TRBV18 CASSGRDNSYNEQFF TGTGCCAGCTCAGGCCGGGACAACTCCTACAATGAGCAGTTCTTC
- TRBJ2-3 - TRBV2 CASSEYGTDTQYF TGTGCCAGCAGTGAATACGGGACAGATACGCAGTATTTT
TRBD1 TRBJ1-1 once TRBV5-6 CASSLAMGTGNTEAFF TGTGCCAGCAGCTTGGCCATGGGGACAGGGAACACTGAAGCTTTCTTT
- TRBJ2-1 - TRBV7-9 CASSFTLGGSYNEQFF TGTGCCAGCAGCTTCACCCTCGGGGGCTCCTACAATGAGCAGTTCTTC
- TRBJ2-3 - TRBV20-1 CSASPGGDTQYF TGCAGTGCCAGTCCTGGAGGAGATACGCAGTATTTT
- TRBJ1-4 - TRBV19 CASTLRGANEKLFF TGTGCCAGTACACTCCGAGGGGCAAACGAAAAACTGTTTTTT
- TRBJ1-5 few TRBV19 CASSIDRSNQPQHF TGTGCCAGTAGTATAGACAGGAGCAATCAGCCCCAGCATTTT
TRBD1 TRBJ2-2 - TRBV4-1 CASRYTGEGGELFF TGCGCCAGCCGGTACACAGGGGAAGGGGGGGAGCTGTTTTTT
- TRBJ1-1 - TRBV29-1 CSVSRGWGSDTEAFF TGCAGCGTTTCGAGGGGGTGGGGGTCGGACACTGAAGCTTTCTTT
TRBD1 TRBJ2-1 - TRBV6-2/TRBV6-3 CASSYEYGQGRNEQFF TGTGCCAGCAGTTATGAGTATGGACAGGGGAGGAATGAGCAGTTCTTC
- TRBJ2-1 - TRBV6-5 CASSLASSYNEQFF TGTGCCAGCAGTCTAGCGAGCTCCTACAATGAGCAGTTCTTC
- TRBJ2-1 - TRBV7-3 CASSLGVQPNEQFF TGTGCCAGCAGCTTAGGGGTACAGCCGAATGAGCAGTTCTTC
TRBD1 TRBJ2-1 - TRBV5-1 CASSLAQGAYNEQFF TGCGCCAGCAGCTTGGCGCAGGGGGCGTATAATGAGCAGTTCTTC
- TRBJ1-1 - TRBV7-9 CASSAIQGGTEAFF TGTGCCAGCAGCGCGATACAGGGAGGTACTGAAGCTTTCTTT
- TRBJ2-3 - TRBV7-2 CASRPTGPDTQYF TGTGCCAGCAGGCCCACAGGGCCAGATACGCAGTATTTT
TRBD1 TRBJ1-4 - TRBV5-8 CASSRQGASEKLFF TGTGCCAGCAGCCGACAGGGGGCTTCTGAAAAACTGTTTTTT
TRBD2 TRBJ2-1 - TRBV7-2 CASRVSTSGNEQFF TGTGCCAGCAGGGTTTCGACTAGCGGAAATGAGCAGTTCTTC
TRBD1 TRBJ1-1 few TRBV28 CASSPMVGQGMNTEAFF TGTGCCAGCAGTCCTATGGTCGGACAGGGCATGAACACTGAAGCTTTCTTT
TRBD2 TRBJ2-1 - TRBV5-1 CASSLVELATHEQFF TGCGCCAGCAGCTTGGTGGAACTAGCGACACATGAGCAGTTCTTC
TRBD1 TRBJ2-5 once TRBV18 CASSPRGTEETQYF TGTGCCAGCTCACCAAGGGGGACAGAAGAGACCCAGTACTTC
TRBD1 TRBJ1-6 - TRBV6-5 CASSSITGTGRFLLHF TGTGCCAGCAGTTCAATAACCGGGACAGGGCGCTTTCTCCTCCACTTT
- TRBJ1-4 - TRBV5-6 CASSLYRAEKLFF TGTGCCAGCAGCTTGTACAGGGCCGAAAAACTGTTTTTT